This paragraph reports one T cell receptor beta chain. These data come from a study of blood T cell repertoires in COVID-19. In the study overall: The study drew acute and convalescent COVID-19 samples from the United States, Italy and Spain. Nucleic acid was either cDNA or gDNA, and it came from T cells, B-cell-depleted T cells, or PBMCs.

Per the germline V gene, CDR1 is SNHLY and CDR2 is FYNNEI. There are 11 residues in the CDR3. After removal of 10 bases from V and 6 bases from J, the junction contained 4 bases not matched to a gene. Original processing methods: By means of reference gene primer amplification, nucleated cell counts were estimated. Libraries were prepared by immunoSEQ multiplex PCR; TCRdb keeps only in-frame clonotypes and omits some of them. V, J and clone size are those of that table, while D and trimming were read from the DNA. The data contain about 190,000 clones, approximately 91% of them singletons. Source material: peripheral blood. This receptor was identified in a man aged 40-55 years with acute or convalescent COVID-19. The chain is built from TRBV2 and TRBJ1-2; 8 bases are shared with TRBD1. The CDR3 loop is CAITTGDGYTF. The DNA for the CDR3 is TGTGCCATCACGACAGGGGATGGCTACACCTTC. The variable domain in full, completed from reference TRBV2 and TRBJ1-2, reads EPEVTQTPSHQVTQMGQEVILRCVPISNHLYFYWYRQILGQKVEFLVSFYNNEISEKSEIFDDQFSVERPDGSNFTLKIRSTKLEDSAMYFCAITTGDGYTFGSGTRLTVV.